These T cell receptor beta chains were read from a single sample in a study of T cells after posttransplantation cyclophosphamide. Repertoires were generated with immunoSEQ multiplex PCR, while TCRdb's copy carries only in-frame clones and drops some. The profile covers around 35,000 clones, none occurring a single time. Sequenced material: PBMCs. The receptors stem from a woman between 50 and 59 years old in good health and a related stem cell transplant donor. CDR3s include the opening cysteine and the closing phenylalanine or tryptophan. A D gene is named only where the DNA matches it firmly. Where a row states a size, it is once, few, many or the class of an expanded clone; other rows omit it.

V: TRBV14; size: many; J: TRBJ1-4; D: .; DNA: TGTGCCAGCAGCCAAGGTTATAATGAAAAACTGTTTTTT; CDR3: CASSQGYNEKLFF
V: TRBV10-3; size: many; J: TRBJ2-7; D: TRBD1; DNA: TGTGCCATCAGTGAGTCCCTTGGGACAGGCCGAGAGCAGTACTTC; CDR3: CAISESLGTGREQYF
V: TRBV12-3/TRBV12-4; size: few; J: TRBJ2-3; D: .; DNA: TGTGCCAGCAGTTTTGGGGGGTTCGAAGATACGCAGTATTTT; CDR3: CASSFGGFEDTQYF
V: TRBV5-1; size: many; J: TRBJ1-2; D: .; DNA: TGCGCCAGCAGCTGGTCGACAGACTATGGCTACACCTTC; CDR3: CASSWSTDYGYTF
V: TRBV6-5; size: many; J: TRBJ2-7; D: TRBD1; DNA: TGTGCCAGCACCCGGGGGACAGGGGTCCACGAGCAGTACTTC; CDR3: CASTRGTGVHEQYF
V: TRBV29-1; size: .; J: TRBJ2-1; D: .; DNA: TGCAGCGTTGGAGGCAGGGGAGACTACAATGAGCAGTTCTTC; CDR3: CSVGGRGDYNEQFF
V: TRBV12-3/TRBV12-4; size: many; J: TRBJ1-1; D: .; DNA: TGTGCCAGCAGTTTAGAACCTACCATTCTTGGTAATTTCGCTGAAGCTTTCTTT; CDR3: CASSLEPTILGNFAEAFF
V: TRBV4-3; size: many; J: TRBJ2-3; D: .; DNA: TGCGCCAGCAGCCAAGACGACATGACAGATACGCAGTATTTT; CDR3: CASSQDDMTDTQYF
V: TRBV11-3; size: many; J: TRBJ1-4; D: .; DNA: TGTGCCAGCAGCCCCGGAACAGAAGCTAATGAAAAACTGTTTTTT; CDR3: CASSPGTEANEKLFF
V: TRBV30; size: many; J: TRBJ1-2; D: .; DNA: TGTGCCTGGAGTGTCGACAAATCCCACTTC; CDR3: CAWSVDKSHF
V: TRBV5-1; size: many; J: TRBJ2-1; D: TRBD2; DNA: TGCGCCAGTACCAATCCGGGACTAGCGGACAATGAGCAGTTCTTC; CDR3: CASTNPGLADNEQFF
V: TRBV11-2; size: many; J: TRBJ2-3; D: .; DNA: TGTGCCAGCAGCACTCTAGCGGATACGCAGTATTTT; CDR3: CASSTLADTQYF
V: TRBV9; size: many; J: TRBJ2-1; D: .; DNA: TGTGCCAGCAGCGTAGAGCTAGCCTCCTATGAGCAGTTCTTC; CDR3: CASSVELASYEQFF
V: TRBV2; size: many; J: TRBJ2-1; D: TRBD2; DNA: TGTGCCAGCAGTGTTCCGGGACTAGCGGGAGAAAAGTATGAGCAGTTCTTC; CDR3: CASSVPGLAGEKYEQFF
V: TRBV10-2; size: many; J: TRBJ1-1; D: TRBD1; DNA: TGCGCCAGCAGTGAGTCGAGGGCAGGGGGGACTGAAGCTTTCTTT; CDR3: CASSESRAGGTEAFF
V: TRBV18; size: many; J: TRBJ2-1; D: TRBD2; DNA: TGTGCCAGCTCACCTTATGGAGGTAGCGGGCTCCCGAGTGAGCAGTTCTTC; CDR3: CASSPYGGSGLPSEQFF
V: TRBV7-7; size: many; J: TRBJ2-5; D: TRBD2; DNA: TGTGCCAGCAGCGCGTTAGGTAGCGGGAAAGAGACCCAGTACTTC; CDR3: CASSALGSGKETQYF
V: TRBV5-4; size: many; J: TRBJ2-3; D: .; DNA: TGTGCCAGCAGCCGCGTAAGCGGCCCATCCACAGATACGCAGTATTTT; CDR3: CASSRVSGPSTDTQYF
V: TRBV27; size: many; J: TRBJ1-1; D: .; DNA: TGTGCCAGCAGTTTATACCAGGGGACGTTCAACACTGAAGCTTTCTTT; CDR3: CASSLYQGTFNTEAFF
V: TRBV7-7; size: many; J: TRBJ2-2; D: .; DNA: TGTGCCAGCAGCTTAGATGGGCAGGCCGATTGGGGGGAGCTGTTTTTT; CDR3: CASSLDGQADWGELFF
V: TRBV27; size: .; J: TRBJ2-7; D: TRBD2; DNA: TGTGCCAGCAGTCTGATCCCCGGACTAGCGGGAGTCGAGCAGTACTTC; CDR3: CASSLIPGLAGVEQYF
V: TRBV4-1; size: many; J: TRBJ2-7; D: TRBD2; DNA: TGCGCCAGCAGCCAAGCCCTTTTACTAGCGGGAGGCTACTACGAGCAGTACTTC; CDR3: CASSQALLLAGGYYEQYF
V: TRBV7-6; size: many; J: TRBJ1-1; D: TRBD1; DNA: TGTGCCAGCAGCTCGGACAGGGGGCGAACTGAAGCTTTCTTT; CDR3: CASSSDRGRTEAFF
V: TRBV6-2/TRBV6-3; size: many; J: TRBJ2-1; D: TRBD2; DNA: TGTGCCAGCACCCTCCCCGGGAGGGCGGGCAATGAGCAGTTCTTC; CDR3: CASTLPGRAGNEQFF
V: TRBV5-1; size: few; J: TRBJ2-1; D: .; DNA: TGCGCCAGCAGCTTGGCCGGGGGGCGGTCCTCCTACAATGAGCAGTTCTTC; CDR3: CASSLAGGRSSYNEQFF
V: TRBV19; size: many; J: TRBJ1-1; D: .; DNA: TGTGCCAGTAGCAATTTGGGAAGGGGAGACACTGAAGCTTTCTTT; CDR3: CASSNLGRGDTEAFF
V: TRBV20-1; size: many; J: TRBJ2-1; D: .; DNA: TGCAGTGCTCTTAAAAATGAGCAGTTCTTC; CDR3: CSALKNEQFF
V: TRBV6-5; size: many; J: TRBJ1-2; D: .; DNA: TGTGCCAGCAGTAAATCCCCCGGGGGGCATCGTGGCTACACCTTC; CDR3: CASSKSPGGHRGYTF
V: TRBV7-9; size: many; J: TRBJ1-1; D: .; DNA: TGTGCCAGCAGCTTCCCTGGACAGCCAAAGGAAGCTTTCTTT; CDR3: CASSFPGQPKEAFF
V: TRBV9; size: .; J: TRBJ1-1; D: TRBD1; DNA: TGTGCCAGCAGCCCACGAACAGGGGGCATTCGTGGGGTGATGAACACTGAAGCTTTCTTT; CDR3: CASSPRTGGIRGVMNTEAFF
V: TRBV2; size: many; J: TRBJ2-3; D: TRBD1; DNA: TGTGCCAGCAGTGAATACCCTGTGACAGGGGATACGCAGTATTTT; CDR3: CASSEYPVTGDTQYF
V: TRBV5-5; size: many; J: TRBJ2-2; D: TRBD1; DNA: TGTGCCAGCTACCTACCAGGACAGGGGTCTAACACCGGGGAGCTGTTTTTT; CDR3: CASYLPGQGSNTGELFF
V: TRBV9; size: many; J: TRBJ2-1; D: .; DNA: TGTGCCAGCAGCGTAGCTTTCCGGAATGAGCAGTTCTTC; CDR3: CASSVAFRNEQFF
V: TRBV9; size: many; J: TRBJ2-1; D: TRBD2; DNA: TGTGCCAGCAGCACCGCGGGACTAAACAATGAGCAGTTCTTC; CDR3: CASSTAGLNNEQFF
V: TRBV7-2; size: many; J: TRBJ2-7; D: TRBD2; DNA: TGTGCCAGCATCGGACTAGCGGGACCCTACGAGCAGTACTTC; CDR3: CASIGLAGPYEQYF
V: TRBV5-1; size: many; J: TRBJ2-3; D: .; DNA: TGCGCCAGCAGCCCTCCCCTGTCGGATACGCAGTATTTT; CDR3: CASSPPLSDTQYF
V: TRBV6-1; size: .; J: TRBJ2-5; D: .; DNA: TGTGCCAGCAGTGAAGGGGTCCGGGACGGGGGCCAAGAGACCCAGTACTTC; CDR3: CASSEGVRDGGQETQYF